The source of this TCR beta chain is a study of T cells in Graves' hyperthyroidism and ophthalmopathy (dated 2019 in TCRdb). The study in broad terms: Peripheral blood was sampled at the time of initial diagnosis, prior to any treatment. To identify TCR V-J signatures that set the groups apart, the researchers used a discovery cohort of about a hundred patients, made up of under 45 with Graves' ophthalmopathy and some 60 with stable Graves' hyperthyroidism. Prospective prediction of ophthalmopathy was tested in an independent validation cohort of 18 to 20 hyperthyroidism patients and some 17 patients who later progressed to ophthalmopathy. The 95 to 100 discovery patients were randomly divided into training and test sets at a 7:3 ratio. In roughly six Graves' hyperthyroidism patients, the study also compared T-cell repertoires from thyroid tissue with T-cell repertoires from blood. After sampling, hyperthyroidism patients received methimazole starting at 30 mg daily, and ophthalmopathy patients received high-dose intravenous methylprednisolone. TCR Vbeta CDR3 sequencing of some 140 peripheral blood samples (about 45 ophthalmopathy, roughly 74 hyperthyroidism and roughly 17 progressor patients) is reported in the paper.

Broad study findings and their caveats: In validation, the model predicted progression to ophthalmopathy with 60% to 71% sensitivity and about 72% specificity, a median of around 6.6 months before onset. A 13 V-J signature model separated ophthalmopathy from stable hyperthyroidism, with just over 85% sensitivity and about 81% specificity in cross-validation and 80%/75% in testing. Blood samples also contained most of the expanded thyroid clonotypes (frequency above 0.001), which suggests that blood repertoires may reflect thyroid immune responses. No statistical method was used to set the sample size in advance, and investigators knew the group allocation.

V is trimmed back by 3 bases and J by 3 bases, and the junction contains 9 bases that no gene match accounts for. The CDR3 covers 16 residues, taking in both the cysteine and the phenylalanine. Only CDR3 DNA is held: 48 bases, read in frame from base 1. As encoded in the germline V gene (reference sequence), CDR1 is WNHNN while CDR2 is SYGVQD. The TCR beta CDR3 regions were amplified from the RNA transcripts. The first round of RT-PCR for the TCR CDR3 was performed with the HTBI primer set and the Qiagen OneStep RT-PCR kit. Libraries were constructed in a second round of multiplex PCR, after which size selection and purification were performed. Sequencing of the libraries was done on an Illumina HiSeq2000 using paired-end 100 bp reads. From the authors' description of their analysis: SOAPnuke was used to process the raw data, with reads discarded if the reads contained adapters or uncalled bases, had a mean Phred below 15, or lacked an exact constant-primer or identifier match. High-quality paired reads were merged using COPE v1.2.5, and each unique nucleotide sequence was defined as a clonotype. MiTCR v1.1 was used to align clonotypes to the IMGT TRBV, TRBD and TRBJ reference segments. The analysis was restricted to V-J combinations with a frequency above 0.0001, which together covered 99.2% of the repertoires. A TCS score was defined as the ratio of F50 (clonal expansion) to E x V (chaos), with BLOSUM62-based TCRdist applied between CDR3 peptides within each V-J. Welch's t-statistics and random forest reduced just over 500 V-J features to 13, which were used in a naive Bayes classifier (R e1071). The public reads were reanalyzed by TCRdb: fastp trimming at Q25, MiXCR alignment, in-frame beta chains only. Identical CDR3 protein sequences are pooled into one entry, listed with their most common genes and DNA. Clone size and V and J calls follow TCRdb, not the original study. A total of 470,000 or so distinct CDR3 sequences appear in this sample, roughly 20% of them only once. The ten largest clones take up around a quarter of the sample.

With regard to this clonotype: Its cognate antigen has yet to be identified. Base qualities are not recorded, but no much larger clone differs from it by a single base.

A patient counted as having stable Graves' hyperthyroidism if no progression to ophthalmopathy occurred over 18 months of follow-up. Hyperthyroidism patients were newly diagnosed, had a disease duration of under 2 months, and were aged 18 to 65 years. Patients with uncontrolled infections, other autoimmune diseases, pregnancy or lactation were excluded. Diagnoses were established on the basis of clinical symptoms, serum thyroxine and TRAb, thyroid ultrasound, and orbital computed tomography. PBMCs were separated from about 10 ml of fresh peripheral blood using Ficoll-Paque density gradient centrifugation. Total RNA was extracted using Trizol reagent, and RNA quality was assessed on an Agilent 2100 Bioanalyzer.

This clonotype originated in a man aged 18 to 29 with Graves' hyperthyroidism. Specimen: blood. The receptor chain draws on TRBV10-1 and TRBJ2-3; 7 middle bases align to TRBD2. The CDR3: CASSELAGTDTDTQYF. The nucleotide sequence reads TGCGCCAGCAGTGAATTAGCGGGTACGGATACAGATACGCAGTATTTT.